This TCR beta chain stems from a study of blood T cells in healthy people across ages (dated by TCRdb to the mid-2010s). Regarding the study in general: In model experiments, roughly one uniquely barcoded TCR beta cDNA molecule per two T cells was captured by template switching. The study measured age-related changes in TCR beta repertoire diversity using deep sequencing normalized with unique cDNA molecular identifiers. Donors were grouped into four age groups: young (average 16 years), middle-aged (39), aged (around 56) and long-lived (just over 80). Two additional independent replicas of 1 million unique cDNA reads from the same blood draw were analyzed for two donors (one aged 18 to 29 and one aged 80 or older).

Counted from cysteine to phenylalanine, this CDR3 has 12 amino acids. The entry retains the CDR3 DNA only, 36 bases that are in frame from base 1. CDR1 and CDR2 (SQVTM, ANQGSEA) derive from the germline V gene. V is pruned by 3 bases and J by 5 bases, leaving 3 bases of the junction without a gene match. Receptor libraries were prepared by 5' RACE. Data came from an Illumina HiSeq 2500. A second PCR of roughly 7 to 11 cycles was performed with a sample-barcoded 5' primer and a J-beta primer mix. A unique molecular identifier was introduced onto each TCR beta cDNA molecule by a template-switch 5' adaptor carrying 12 random nucleotides. Each sample yielded at least 3 million CDR3-containing paired-end reads. The Mint cDNA synthesis kit, primed by a TRBC-specific oligonucleotide, was used to synthesize first-strand cDNA from all RNA. Following uracil-DNA glycosylase treatment, a first 18-cycle PCR with universal primers M1SS and BC2_uni_R was performed on all cDNA. Turning to the authors' computational methods: For normalization, 1 million high-quality reads were randomly selected from each sample, with every read carrying a distinct molecular identifier. Reads with shared molecular identifiers were discarded instead of being binned into consensus sequences. CDR3 identification, clonotype clustering and error correction used MiTCR with a Q25 quality threshold and the strictest error-elimination algorithm. A nonparametric unseen species model with Euler transformation was used to estimate lower-bound total TCR beta diversity. TCRdb redid the processing of the public reads, applying fastp at Q25 and MiXCR, and retained in-frame beta chains. Here each entry gathers all rows of one CDR3 protein and keeps the most common genes and DNA. These V and J calls originate from TCRdb's pipeline instead of the authors' own analysis. Here the sample has more than 500,000 distinct CDR3 sequences; roughly a quarter occur a single time. The top ten hold approximately 4% of the sample.

On the study overall, not on this receptor specifically: Observed TCR beta diversity per million T cells fell roughly linearly with age, and a significant reduction was already apparent by age approximately 40. Compared with the aged group, the long-lived group had more naive CD4+ T cells, fewer expanded clones and increased TCR diversity, suggesting age selection. Estimates of total diversity based on one million sequenced T cells were considered lower bounds and underestimates. Observed TCR beta diversity correlated strongly with the percentage of naive T cells measured by flow cytometry. Because the CMV infection status of the donors was unknown, age-related changes in expanded clonotypes may potentially have been confounded. Conclusive comparison of naive and antigen-experienced compartments was prevented by the profiling of bulk unsorted PBMCs.

The donors were roughly 40 Caucasian individuals from Russia, aged roughly 6 to 100 years, who were systemically healthy. Each donor gave ten milliliters of peripheral blood, collected into EDTA-treated Vacutainer tubes. Ficoll-Paque density-gradient centrifugation was used to isolate PBMCs, with at least 7 million per sample. Trizol reagent was used to extract total RNA from PBMCs, with at least 6 micrograms per sample. Naive CD45RAhigh/CD27high T cell percentages were measured by flow cytometry on a PBMC aliquot from every donor. Of note for this clonotype: There is no known antigen for this receptor. Base qualities are not recorded, but no much larger clone differs from it by a single base.

A further study also used this sample, focusing on T cells of mothers and their children. Per the second study: Nine systemically healthy Caucasian individuals served as donors, namely three mothers together with their six children. cDNA synthesis used all of the extracted RNA, with around 1.6 ug of RNA in each 15 ul reaction. In the second PCR, sample barcodes and 2-4 random nucleotides were introduced via the M1S primer. Over 8.5 million TCR beta CDR3 reads were obtained for each mother, and approximately 3 million reads were obtained for each child. In both related and unrelated pairs, thymic selection shapes the output of TCR recombination in a similar way, with inherited differences having only a minor effect. Normalized repertoire overlap in related mother-child pairs was always slightly higher than in unrelated mother-child pairs, but the difference was never significant. No persistent microchimeric T cell clones were found, with a detection sensitivity of 85 to 100 clones per million clonotypes. The study used deep NGS to compare TCR beta repertoires of mothers and children, seeking features distinguishing related mother-child pairs from unrelated individuals. Mothers averaged about 40 +/- 4 years of age and children averaged approximately 11 +/- 4 years. After adapter ligation with NEBNext reagents, the libraries were sequenced on Illumina HiSeq 2000 with 100+100 nt paired-end reads. To avoid cross-contamination, the mother libraries and the child libraries were prepared a month apart and sequenced in separate runs. For each donor, between about 500,000 and 2,200,000 distinct TCR beta clonotypes were identified. Naive TCR beta clonotypes were estimated from low-frequency clonotypes matched to each donor's FACS-determined naive share, without sorting.

The TCR sequence derives from a boy aged 2-9 years in good health. The chain is assembled from TRBV29-1 and TRBJ2-7; 8 bases in between match TRBD1. Sequenced material: blood. The CDR3 region: CSVDLTGDEQYF. The DNA is TGCAGCGTTGATTTGACAGGGGACGAGCAGTACTTC.